This T cell receptor beta chain is from a study of blood T cell repertoires in COVID-19 (dated by TCRdb to 2019 to 2021). Notes on the research overall: The collaborator samples originated in the United States, Italy and Spain and spanned the acute and convalescent phases of COVID-19. Deeply sampled blood TCRbeta repertoires from subjects exposed to, actively infected with, or recovered from COVID-19 were included in the dataset. Samples came from the ongoing ImmuneRACE study (first 160 participants) plus 1,254 subjects from 6 global collaborators. The prospective study material was composed of cDNA or gDNA derived from T cells, B-cell-depleted T cells, or PBMCs. The repertoires were released in a freely available public database intended as a resource for research on the immune response to SARS-CoV-2. Where available, HLA class I and class II types were obtained from metadata supplied by the sample provider rather than from assay-based typing. The sample metadata nearly always contained a de-identified subject ID, COVID-19 status, age in years and sex. Broad study findings and their caveats: How much clinical and demographic metadata was included differed by source and by participant, and the metadata was provided uncurated.

A word on this clone: The antigen it recognizes is unknown. No much larger clonotype is one base removed from it; base qualities were not supplied.

TCRbeta CDR3 regions were amplified from genomic DNA using the immunoSEQ Assay, a bias-controlled multiplex PCR. The study's processing was this. Within the assay, amplification of reference gene primers was used to estimate how many nucleated cells each sample contained. To quantify the absolute abundance of each unique TCRbeta CDR3 rearrangement, sequence reads were collapsed and filtered. For each sample, productive Simpson clonality was calculated by taking the square root of Simpson's diversity index across productive rearrangements. Held by TCRdb, this immuneACCESS table contains in-frame sequences only and omits some clones. Under half of the omission traces to an unresolved V gene where checked; the cause of the rest is unknown. The V and J calls and clone size are taken from that table; D and trimming were inferred from the DNA. This sample lists 280,000 or so clones; approximately 90% were detected once. In total, the top ten clones hold 5.5% to 7% of the sample.

After removal of 6 bases from V and 4 bases from J, the junction retains 9 bases not matched to a gene. CDR1 and CDR2 are drawn from the germline V gene: MDHEN, SYDVKM. The CDR3 has 15 amino acids, counting the end cysteine and phenylalanine. Only the CDR3 DNA stays, 45 bases, in frame from base 1. Participants in the prospective study were enrolled through a virtual design, were aged about 18 to 100 years, and lived in 24 United States geographic areas. To assign participants to cohorts, the prospective study relied on clinical history that participants themselves reported in a screening survey and a study questionnaire. For ImmuneRACE Cohort 3, a participant was defined as recovered based on two consecutive negative NP/OP PCR tests, clearance by a healthcare professional, or resolution of symptoms. Mobile phlebotomists in the prospective study collected whole blood, serum and a nasopharyngeal or oropharyngeal swab from every participant. Participants in the prospective study had the option to provide additional blood draws and questionnaires over an approximately 2-month period. Before DNA extraction, blood samples from the prospective study were shipped at room temperature or frozen.

The sequence was obtained from a woman in her 40s who had recovered from COVID-19. Recombination linked TRBV28 to TRBJ2-5, with 9 central nucleotides matching TRBD1. Sequenced material: PBMCs or T cells enriched from blood (not recorded which). The CDR3 reads as follows: CASSPGQGGRETQYF. The base sequence is TGTGCCAGCAGCCCGGGACAGGGAGGGCGAGAGACCCAGTACTTC. This CDR3, with the reference TRBV28 and TRBJ2-5 proteins standing in past its ends, gives the full variable domain DVKVTQSSRYLVKRTGEKVFLECVQDMDHENMFWYRQDPGLGLRLIYFSYDVKMKEKGDIPEGYSVSREKKERFSLILESASTNQTSMYLCASSPGQGGRETQYFGPGTRLLVL.